A single T cell receptor (beta chain) is shown here with its context. The CDR3 is 13 residues long. Germline-derived CDR1 and CDR2 are GTSNPN and SVGIG (reference sequence). Trimming removed 5 bases from V and 3 bases from J; junction bases left unmatched: 5. TCRdb's copy holds only in-frame clones and misses some; the assay was immunoSEQ multiplex PCR. This sample carries some 270,000 clones, approximately 89% of them seen once, and the ten largest clones take roughly 5%. The data belong to a study of blood T cell repertoires in COVID-19. The overall study: The study drew acute and convalescent COVID-19 samples from the United States, Italy and Spain.

The TCR sequence derives from a woman in her 40s who had recovered from COVID-19. Specimen: peripheral blood. The chain employs TRBV30 and TRBJ2-7; TRBD1 agrees at 9 bases. CDR3 loop: CAWSGQGYYEQYF. CDR3 nucleotide sequence: TGTGCCTGGTCCGGACAGGGGTACTACGAGCAGTACTTC. Filled out from reference TRBV30 and TRBJ2-7, the complete variable domain reads SQTIHQWPATLVQPVGSPLSLECTVEGTSNPNLYWYRQAAGRGLQLLFYSVGIGQISSEVPQNLSASRPQDRQFILSSKKLLLSDSGFYLCAWSGQGYYEQYFGPGTRLTVT.